Listed below are T cell receptor beta chains from one sample, sequenced in a study of cytomegalovirus exposure and HLA in healthy donors. TCRdb's copy holds only in-frame clones and misses some; the assay was immunoSEQ multiplex PCR. This sample has approximately 71,000 clones, with roughly nine tenths found just once. The sequenced material came from PBMCs. The origin of the receptors is a man aged 18 to 30 in good health and CMV-seronegative. Both conserved end residues are part of each CDR3. The order of the fields is J gene, D gene, V gene, clone size, CDR3 DNA, CDR3 protein. The D gene is left open where the match is weak. A clone size is listed for some rows: how often the clone was seen (once, few, many), or a class if it is expanded.

j_call: TRBJ2-3; d_call: -; v_call: TRBV27; clone_size: -; cdr3_nt: TGTGCCAGCAGTTCCCGCCCTTTAGGCACAGATACGCAGTATTTT; cdr3_aa: CASSSRPLGTDTQYF
j_call: TRBJ2-7; d_call: TRBD2; v_call: TRBV7-2; clone_size: -; cdr3_nt: TGTGCCAGCAGCTTAGGACTAGCGGTAGACACCTACGAGCAGTACTTC; cdr3_aa: CASSLGLAVDTYEQYF
j_call: TRBJ1-2; d_call: -; v_call: TRBV5-6; clone_size: -; cdr3_nt: TGTGCCAGCAGCCCCGGGGAGGTGCGAGGCTATGGCTACACCTTC; cdr3_aa: CASSPGEVRGYGYTF
j_call: TRBJ2-3; d_call: -; v_call: TRBV4-3; clone_size: -; cdr3_nt: TGCGCCAGCAGCCAAGATCTGACGGGAGCAGCAGATACGCAGTATTTT; cdr3_aa: CASSQDLTGAADTQYF
j_call: TRBJ2-7; d_call: TRBD2; v_call: TRBV15; clone_size: -; cdr3_nt: TGTGCCACCAGCAGAGGTGGGACTAGCGGGAGCCACGAGCAGTACTTC; cdr3_aa: CATSRGGTSGSHEQYF
j_call: TRBJ2-5; d_call: -; v_call: TRBV28; clone_size: -; cdr3_nt: TGTGCCAGCAGTCTCATCGGGGGAGAGACCCAGTACTTC; cdr3_aa: CASSLIGGETQYF
j_call: TRBJ2-7; d_call: -; v_call: TRBV7-2; clone_size: -; cdr3_nt: TGTGCCAGCAGCTCCTCGACTAGTAGTCGCGAGCAGTACTTC; cdr3_aa: CASSSSTSSREQYF
j_call: TRBJ2-7; d_call: -; v_call: TRBV4-3; clone_size: -; cdr3_nt: TGCGCCAGCAGCCAAGAGGCCCGGGAAGAAGGCTCCTACGAGCAGTACTTC; cdr3_aa: CASSQEAREEGSYEQYF
j_call: TRBJ2-7; d_call: -; v_call: TRBV7-2; clone_size: -; cdr3_nt: TGTGCCAGCAGCTTAACTGCGGGTACCTACGAGCAGTACTTC; cdr3_aa: CASSLTAGTYEQYF
j_call: TRBJ1-2; d_call: TRBD1; v_call: TRBV7-9; clone_size: once; cdr3_nt: TGTGCCAGCAGCTCGAATTTAATAACAGGGGCCTATGGCTACACCTTC; cdr3_aa: CASSSNLITGAYGYTF
j_call: TRBJ2-1; d_call: -; v_call: TRBV7-6; clone_size: medium-sized; cdr3_nt: TGTGCCAGCAGCTTACTAGTGGGAGCGCTCAATGAGCAGTTCTTC; cdr3_aa: CASSLLVGALNEQFF
j_call: TRBJ1-1; d_call: -; v_call: TRBV15; clone_size: -; cdr3_nt: TGTGCCACCAGCGCTCAGGGGAACACTGAAGCTTTCTTT; cdr3_aa: CATSAQGNTEAFF
j_call: TRBJ2-3; d_call: TRBD2; v_call: TRBV28; clone_size: once; cdr3_nt: TGTGCCAGCACCAGGAGGAGGGGACTAGCGGGTGCTACGCAGTATTTT; cdr3_aa: CASTRRRGLAGATQYF
j_call: TRBJ2-5; d_call: -; v_call: TRBV5-1; clone_size: once; cdr3_nt: TGCGCCAGCAGCCCCCAACAGGGTCAAGAGACCCAGTACTTC; cdr3_aa: CASSPQQGQETQYF
j_call: TRBJ2-1; d_call: -; v_call: TRBV20-1; clone_size: -; cdr3_nt: TGCAGTGCTAGGACAACAGGAGCGCAGTTCTTC; cdr3_aa: CSARTTGAQFF
j_call: TRBJ2-1; d_call: TRBD2; v_call: TRBV19; clone_size: -; cdr3_nt: TGTGCCAGTAGTATGACTAGCGGGAGGAATGAGCAGTTCTTC; cdr3_aa: CASSMTSGRNEQFF
j_call: TRBJ1-1; d_call: -; v_call: TRBV4-3; clone_size: -; cdr3_nt: TGCGCCAGCAGCCTTACCAAGAGATTGACTTTCTTT; cdr3_aa: CASSLTKRLTFF
j_call: TRBJ1-2; d_call: TRBD1; v_call: TRBV10-3; clone_size: -; cdr3_nt: TGTGCCATCAGTGAGCCGGGGACAGGGCCCTATGGCTACACCTTC; cdr3_aa: CAISEPGTGPYGYTF
j_call: TRBJ2-3; d_call: -; v_call: TRBV14; clone_size: -; cdr3_nt: TGTGCCAGCAGCCCTTCAGCGGCTGCCCGGGATACGCAGTATTTT; cdr3_aa: CASSPSAAARDTQYF
j_call: TRBJ1-1; d_call: -; v_call: TRBV28; clone_size: -; cdr3_nt: TGTGCCAGCAGTTTCTTAGAAGTGCTGAACACTGAAGCTTTCTTT; cdr3_aa: CASSFLEVLNTEAFF
j_call: TRBJ1-1; d_call: -; v_call: TRBV5-4; clone_size: few; cdr3_nt: TGTGCCAGCAGCAAGGCCCCGGGAACTGAAGCTTTCTTT; cdr3_aa: CASSKAPGTEAFF
j_call: TRBJ1-2; d_call: -; v_call: TRBV19; clone_size: -; cdr3_nt: TGTGCCAGTACCAGACAGGCTCTAGGCTATGGCTACACCTTC; cdr3_aa: CASTRQALGYGYTF
j_call: TRBJ2-7; d_call: TRBD1; v_call: TRBV19; clone_size: once; cdr3_nt: TGTGCCAGTAGTATCTCGTCGGGACAGGGGGTCTCCTACGAGCAGTACTTC; cdr3_aa: CASSISSGQGVSYEQYF
j_call: TRBJ1-5; d_call: -; v_call: TRBV6-1; clone_size: -; cdr3_nt: TGTGCCAGCAGTGTCAGATGGGGCGGGGAGCCCCAGCATTTT; cdr3_aa: CASSVRWGGEPQHF
j_call: TRBJ1-1; d_call: TRBD1; v_call: TRBV18; clone_size: -; cdr3_nt: TGTGCCAGCTCACCCATCCTCAGGGATGAACAGGGGGGTGACGCTTTCTTT; cdr3_aa: CASSPILRDEQGGDAFF
j_call: TRBJ1-1; d_call: -; v_call: TRBV7-6; clone_size: once; cdr3_nt: TGTGCCAGCAGCTCCGGACTCGAAAACACTGAAGCTTTCTTT; cdr3_aa: CASSSGLENTEAFF
j_call: TRBJ1-1; d_call: -; v_call: TRBV4-1; clone_size: -; cdr3_nt: TGCGCCAGCAGCCAAGAATGGAGAAGCGACGGGTCTGAAGCTTTCTTT; cdr3_aa: CASSQEWRSDGSEAFF
j_call: TRBJ2-7; d_call: TRBD1; v_call: TRBV5-4; clone_size: -; cdr3_nt: TGTGCCAGCAGCTCAGGGGGTTACGAGCAGTACTTC; cdr3_aa: CASSSGGYEQYF
j_call: TRBJ2-3; d_call: TRBD2; v_call: TRBV5-6; clone_size: -; cdr3_nt: TGTGCCAGCAGCGATAATAGCGGGAGGGCCGAGATTACTGATACGCAGTATTTT; cdr3_aa: CASSDNSGRAEITDTQYF
j_call: TRBJ1-1; d_call: -; v_call: TRBV18; clone_size: -; cdr3_nt: TGTGCCAGCTCACCTTCGCACGGGAACACTGAAGCTTTCTTT; cdr3_aa: CASSPSHGNTEAFF
j_call: TRBJ2-2; d_call: TRBD1; v_call: TRBV7-6; clone_size: -; cdr3_nt: TGTGCCAGCAGCTTAGGGACAGGGCTGTCCGGGGAGCTGTTTTTT; cdr3_aa: CASSLGTGLSGELFF
j_call: TRBJ1-1; d_call: -; v_call: TRBV18; clone_size: -; cdr3_nt: TGTGCCAGCCTTCGACAGGACGCTTTGAACACTGAAGCTTTCTTT; cdr3_aa: CASLRQDALNTEAFF
j_call: TRBJ2-7; d_call: -; v_call: TRBV28; clone_size: -; cdr3_nt: TGTGCCAGCAGTTTCGAGGGGGTCTACGAGCAGTACTTC; cdr3_aa: CASSFEGVYEQYF
j_call: TRBJ1-2; d_call: -; v_call: TRBV6-4; clone_size: once; cdr3_nt: TGTGCCAGCAGTGACCCCGGGGGTGGTGTCGGCTACACCTTC; cdr3_aa: CASSDPGGGVGYTF
j_call: TRBJ2-3; d_call: -; v_call: TRBV6-5; clone_size: -; cdr3_nt: TGTGCCAGCAGTTACTCTTCTGGCAGGGTGGGAGATACGCAGTATTTT; cdr3_aa: CASSYSSGRVGDTQYF
j_call: TRBJ2-7; d_call: -; v_call: TRBV19; clone_size: -; cdr3_nt: TGTGCCAGTAGTATAGACACCTACGAGCAGTACTTC; cdr3_aa: CASSIDTYEQYF
j_call: TRBJ2-2; d_call: TRBD1; v_call: TRBV15; clone_size: -; cdr3_nt: TGTGCCACCAGCAGCCTGACAGGGTACACCGGGGAGCTGTTTTTT; cdr3_aa: CATSSLTGYTGELFF
j_call: TRBJ2-7; d_call: TRBD2; v_call: TRBV5-1; clone_size: -; cdr3_nt: TGCGCCAGCAGCATCGGACCGGGGGGGGAACCTTACGAGCAGTACTTC; cdr3_aa: CASSIGPGGEPYEQYF
j_call: TRBJ2-7; d_call: TRBD1; v_call: TRBV6-5; clone_size: -; cdr3_nt: TGTGCCAGCTGGGGGACAGGGAAAACCTACGAGCAGTACTTC; cdr3_aa: CASWGTGKTYEQYF
j_call: TRBJ1-5; d_call: -; v_call: TRBV6-5; clone_size: -; cdr3_nt: TGTGCCAGCACGGGGGGAAGCAATCAGCCCCAGCATTTT; cdr3_aa: CASTGGSNQPQHF
j_call: TRBJ2-3; d_call: -; v_call: TRBV5-1; clone_size: -; cdr3_nt: TGCGCCAGCAGCTTGGGGTCGTCAGGTGGCACAGATACGCAGTATTTT; cdr3_aa: CASSLGSSGGTDTQYF
j_call: TRBJ2-1; d_call: TRBD2; v_call: TRBV28; clone_size: -; cdr3_nt: TGTGCCAGCAGCAGCAAAGCGGGAGGGCCCTTGCATGAGCAGTTCTTC; cdr3_aa: CASSSKAGGPLHEQFF
j_call: TRBJ2-1; d_call: -; v_call: TRBV11-2; clone_size: -; cdr3_nt: TGTGCCAGCAGCCCACAGGGAAAGCAGTTCTTC; cdr3_aa: CASSPQGKQFF
j_call: TRBJ1-1; d_call: -; v_call: TRBV11-2; clone_size: -; cdr3_nt: TGTGCCAGCAGCTTGGGACTCAAGAACACTGAAGCTTTCTTT; cdr3_aa: CASSLGLKNTEAFF
j_call: TRBJ2-7; d_call: TRBD2; v_call: TRBV9; clone_size: -; cdr3_nt: TGTGCCAGCAGCTTAGGTGGGACTAACTACTACGAGCAGTACTTC; cdr3_aa: CASSLGGTNYYEQYF
j_call: TRBJ2-1; d_call: TRBD2; v_call: TRBV7-8; clone_size: -; cdr3_nt: TGTGCCAGCAGCTCCGGACTAGCGGGAGGGGTGAGCTCCTACAATGAGCAGTTCTTC; cdr3_aa: CASSSGLAGGVSSYNEQFF
j_call: TRBJ1-4; d_call: -; v_call: TRBV29-1; clone_size: -; cdr3_nt: TGCAGCGTTGAACCCCGGACTGCCTACGAAAAACTGTTTTTT; cdr3_aa: CSVEPRTAYEKLFF
j_call: TRBJ2-7; d_call: -; v_call: TRBV30; clone_size: -; cdr3_nt: TGTGCCTGGAGTGTAAGGGGACTTAGCTCCTACGAGCAGTACTTC; cdr3_aa: CAWSVRGLSSYEQYF
j_call: TRBJ2-7; d_call: -; v_call: TRBV7-2; clone_size: once; cdr3_nt: TGTGCCAGCAGCTTAGTTGGCCTAGCTTACGAGCAGTACTTC; cdr3_aa: CASSLVGLAYEQYF
j_call: TRBJ1-1; d_call: -; v_call: TRBV6-5; clone_size: -; cdr3_nt: TGTGCCAGCAGTTACTGGACAGATAACACTGAAGCTTTCTTT; cdr3_aa: CASSYWTDNTEAFF
j_call: TRBJ2-7; d_call: -; v_call: TRBV29-1; clone_size: -; cdr3_nt: TGCAGCGTTGATGCAGGGGAGTACGAGCAGTACTTC; cdr3_aa: CSVDAGEYEQYF
j_call: TRBJ2-7; d_call: TRBD1; v_call: TRBV30; clone_size: -; cdr3_nt: TGTGCCTGGAACAGGGGCGAGCAGTACTTC; cdr3_aa: CAWNRGEQYF
j_call: TRBJ2-1; d_call: -; v_call: TRBV12-5; clone_size: -; cdr3_nt: TGTGCTAGTGGTGGTAGCGCGAGCTCCTACAATGAGCAGTTCTTC; cdr3_aa: CASGGSASSYNEQFF
j_call: TRBJ2-6; d_call: TRBD1; v_call: TRBV19; clone_size: -; cdr3_nt: TGTGCCAGTAAAACAGGGGACGCCTCTCTGGGGGCCAACGTCCTGACTTTC; cdr3_aa: CASKTGDASLGANVLTF
j_call: TRBJ1-1; d_call: -; v_call: TRBV6-5; clone_size: -; cdr3_nt: TGTGCCACGGGAGGGGGAGAAGCTTTCTTT; cdr3_aa: CATGGGEAFF